The present T cell receptor (beta chain) was sequenced within a study of T-cell memory formation after mild COVID-19. Points on this clonotype: The junction differs from germline at one of its ends, possibly a read error.

CDR3 size: 11 residues. Germline V gene sequence: CDR1 ENHRY, CDR2 SYGVKD. TCRdb reprocessed the 5' RACE reads via MiXCR and lists one record per CDR3 protein. The data contain hundreds of thousands of distinct CDR3 sequences, less than 25% of them singletons. The V and J genes are TRBV10-3 and TRBJ1-5; D gene uncertain. Sample: PBMCs or a T cell subset sorted from them (not recorded which). This receptor was taken from an adult woman who had mild COVID-19 (a few samples of this study predate the infection). Cell type and time point are not known. The CDR3 is CAIGEIQPQHF. The CDR3 nucleotides are TGTGCCATCGGTGAAATCCAGCCCCAGCATTTT.